This T cell receptor (beta chain) was sequenced in a study of neurological immune-mediated disorders. Indicated time point: longitudinal time-point 1 (baseline). This clonotype occurred many times. This CDR3 region has 14 residues. J lost 7 bases, V lost 5 bases, and 5 bases had no gene match. 5'RACE with 10-nucleotide random UMIs generated the cDNA. One entry per CDR3 protein, called by TCRdb with MiXCR from the 5' RACE reads. The sample includes tens of thousands of distinct CDR3 sequences, roughly 13% seen only once; the top ten take 4.6%. Sequencing used PBMCs. The chain is built from TRBV12-3 or TRBV12-4 and TRBJ1-4, with TRBD1 identical over 9 bases. The clonotype comes from a female donor with HTLV-1-associated myelopathy (HAM/TSP). The CDR3 sequence: CASSTTGGVEKLFF. The DNA for the CDR3 is TGTGCCAGCAGTACTACAGGGGGCGTTGAAAAACTGTTTTTT.